The rows below give T cell receptor beta chains drawn from one sample of a study of cytomegalovirus exposure and HLA in healthy donors. Data came from immunoSEQ multiplex PCR; TCRdb stores just in-frame clones and leaves some out. The sample records about 150,000 clones, 77% being singletons. The sequencing input was PBMCs. The source is a woman under 40 in good health and CMV-seropositive. The CDR3 runs from the conserved cysteine through the conserved F or W. Fields, in order: V gene, D gene, clone size, J gene, CDR3 DNA, CDR3 protein. A D gene is named only where the DNA matches it firmly. The size entry is marked missing in some rows and otherwise reads once, few, many or a size class.

>TRBV15|.|.|TRBJ2-6
TGTGCCACCAGCAGAGAACTGGACACCCCTCACGACCTGACTTTC
CATSRELDTPHDLTF
>TRBV11-1|.|.|TRBJ2-3
TGTGCCAGCAGCCCGGGACTACTCCAGGGGTTCACAGATACGCAGTATTTT
CASSPGLLQGFTDTQYF
>TRBV4-1|TRBD2|.|TRBJ2-1
TGCGCCAGCAGCCAAGCGCCCGGGACTAGTGTCAATGAGCAGTTCTTC
CASSQAPGTSVNEQFF
>TRBV11-1|TRBD2|.|TRBJ2-3
TGTGCCAGCAGCCTTTCCGGGACTAGCGGCACAGATACGCAGTATTTT
CASSLSGTSGTDTQYF
>TRBV19|.|.|TRBJ1-5
TGTGCCAGTTCGGGACACACCAATCAGCCCCAGCATTTT
CASSGHTNQPQHF
>TRBV30|.|.|TRBJ1-5
TGTGCCTGGAGTGTAGGGGGAGACCAGCCCCAGCATTTT
CAWSVGGDQPQHF
>TRBV5-1|.|.|TRBJ1-1
TGCGCCAGCAGCTTAGCCCCAGGACGGGGGAACACTGAAGCTTTCTTT
CASSLAPGRGNTEAFF
>TRBV10-2|TRBD2|.|TRBJ2-3
TGCGCCAGCAGTGAGTCCGGCCTAGCGGGAGGAGATACGCAGTATTTT
CASSESGLAGGDTQYF
>TRBV23-1|.|.|TRBJ2-3
TGCGCCAGCAGTCAAGGGGGCCTTAGCACAGATACGCAGTATTTT
CASSQGGLSTDTQYF
>TRBV30|.|few|TRBJ2-7
TGTGCCTGGAGTGTTTCTGGGCCCTACGAGCAGTACTTC
CAWSVSGPYEQYF
>TRBV18|TRBD1|.|TRBJ2-7
TGTGCCAGCTCACCGGGGACAGGGTACGAGCAGTACTTC
CASSPGTGYEQYF
>TRBV30|TRBD1|.|TRBJ1-1
TGTGCCTGGAGTGTAGGGACAGGGAACACTGAAGCTTTCTTT
CAWSVGTGNTEAFF
>TRBV7-3|TRBD2|.|TRBJ2-2
TGTGCCAGCAGCTCCGGACTAGCGAACACCGGGGAGCTGTTTTTT
CASSSGLANTGELFF
>TRBV7-8|.|.|TRBJ1-5
TGTGCCAGCAGCTTAGGGGGGCAGGGGACTCAGCCCCAGCATTTT
CASSLGGQGTQPQHF
>TRBV30|.|.|TRBJ1-4
TGTGCCTGGAGTGTACAAGGGGCTGAAAAACTGTTTTTT
CAWSVQGAEKLFF
>TRBV5-4|TRBD2|.|TRBJ2-3
TGTGCCAGCAGCCCCAGGACTAGCGGGTCCACAGATACGCAGTATTTT
CASSPRTSGSTDTQYF
>TRBV18|TRBD2|.|TRBJ2-7
TGTGCCAGCTCTTTTCAAGCGGGGCAAGGTCCCTACGAGCAGTACTTC
CASSFQAGQGPYEQYF
>TRBV29-1|.|.|TRBJ2-5
TGCAGCGTTATAGCGGTGGGGGAGACCCAGTACTTC
CSVIAVGETQYF
>TRBV18|TRBD2|.|TRBJ2-7
TGTGCCAGCTCACCGGGAGGGAGACCTCTCGAGCAGTACTTC
CASSPGGRPLEQYF
>TRBV28|TRBD1|.|TRBJ2-5
TGTGCCAGCAGTTCGACGACAGGGGGCAAAGAGACCCAGTACTTC
CASSSTTGGKETQYF
>TRBV20-1|.|.|TRBJ2-1
TGCAGTGGGGGCGCGGGATTGGAGCAGTTCTTC
CSGGAGLEQFF
>TRBV6-5|.|.|TRBJ2-2
TGTGCCAGCAGACAAACCAACACCGGGGAGCTGTTTTTT
CASRQTNTGELFF
>TRBV2|.|.|TRBJ2-1
TGTGCCAGCAGTGAAAAGGGTCTAGCGATAGAGCAGTTCTTC
CASSEKGLAIEQFF
>TRBV25-1|TRBD2|.|TRBJ2-5
TGTGCCAGCAGCCCCTTGGGGACTAGCGGCCAAGAGACCCAGTACTTC
CASSPLGTSGQETQYF
>TRBV5-5|TRBD1|.|TRBJ2-7
TGTGCCAGCAGCACGGGACAGGGGTTTGCTTACGAGCAGTACTTC
CASSTGQGFAYEQYF
>TRBV2|.|.|TRBJ2-2
TGTGCCAGCACTAACCAGGGGTCCGGGGAGCTGTTTTTT
CASTNQGSGELFF
>TRBV19|.|.|TRBJ2-5
TGTGCCAGTAGTATAGATGCAGCCGGAGCTCAAGAGACCCAGTACTTC
CASSIDAAGAQETQYF
>TRBV7-3|.|.|TRBJ1-1
TGTGCCAGCAATATAGGGGGGGGATCCACTGAAGCTTTCTTT
CASNIGGGSTEAFF
>TRBV27|.|.|TRBJ2-2
TGTGCCAGCACCTTTTCTCGGGTTTTGAGCGGGGAGCTGTTTTTT
CASTFSRVLSGELFF
>TRBV2|.|.|TRBJ2-7
TGTGCCAGCAGAACAAGCAGGGGAACATACGAGCAGTACTTC
CASRTSRGTYEQYF
>TRBV28|.|.|TRBJ2-7
TGTGCCAGCAGTTTAAATTTTTACGAGCTTTACGAGCAGTACTTC
CASSLNFYELYEQYF